Presented here are 9 T cell receptor beta chains from one specimen sequenced in a study of cytomegalovirus exposure and HLA in healthy donors. TCRdb's table, derived via immunoSEQ multiplex PCR, lists solely in-frame clones and lacks some. The sample includes about 250,000 clones, 87% seen only once; the top ten take around 11%. What was sequenced was PBMCs. The receptors originated from a young man in good health and CMV-seropositive.

The V and J genes are TRBV18 and TRBJ1-1; D uncertain. This CDR3 has 15 residues. Trimming cost V 0 bases and J 7 bases, with 15 bases left between them. Germline V CDR1 and CDR2: KGHSH, LQKENI. CDR3 in DNA: TGTGCCAGCTCACCACCGTTACATGGGAGAGGTGAAGCTTTCTTT. Translating gives CASSPPLHGRGEAFF.

The chain links TRBV28 to TRBJ2-3; the match to TRBD1 covers 7 bases. This CDR3 has 16 amino acids. V lost 9 bases to trimming and J lost 6 bases; unmatched junction nucleotides: 18. The germline V gene encodes CDR1 MDHEN and CDR2 SYDVKM. The CDR3 sequence: CASQTDRDPVLDTQYF. For the CDR3, the DNA is TGTGCCAGTCAGACCGACAGGGATCCCGTCCTGGATACGCAGTATTTT.

J is TRBJ2-1 and V is TRBV27; 8 nucleotides agree with TRBD1. V lost 3 bases, J lost 3 bases, and 1 base stayed unmatched. CDR3 size: 14 residues. Per germline, CDR1 MNHEY and CDR2 SMNVEV (reference sequence). As DNA, the CDR3 is TGTGCCAGCAGTTTCGACAGGGGCTACAATGAGCAGTTCTTC. Its protein product is CASSFDRGYNEQFF.

V gene TRBV4-1 combines with J gene TRBJ2-1, with D perhaps matching TRBD2 (5 bases). Trimming cost V 0 bases and J 7 bases, with 19 bases left between them. Per the germline V gene, CDR1 is MGHRA and CDR2 is YSYEKL. This CDR3 is 17 amino acids long. CDR3 DNA: TGCGCCAGCAGCCAAGATCGGGGTAGGCCCGACGAAAATGAGCAGTTCTTC. It specifies CASSQDRGRPDENEQFF.

The CDR3 protein is CASSDTVMNTEAFF. CDR3 in DNA: TGTGCCAGCAGTGACACAGTCATGAACACTGAAGCTTTCTTT. The chain has TRBV6-4 and TRBJ1-1; unclear D gene. The germline V gene encodes CDR1 MRHNA and CDR2 SNTAGT. This CDR3 spans 14 amino acids. V was clipped by 2 bases and J by 0 bases, with 7 bases between them.

The CDR3 sequence: CASSALAVSTDTQYF. CDR3 in DNA: TGTGCCAGCAGCGCCCTAGCGGTTAGCACAGATACGCAGTATTTT. The chain is built from TRBV5-4 and TRBJ2-3, with 7 bases identical to TRBD2. CDR3 length equals 15 residues. In germline, CDR1 is SGHNT, CDR2 YYREEE (reference sequence). V was clipped by 4 bases and J by 0 bases; unmatched bases: 5.

The chain recombines TRBV27 with TRBJ2-1; D is unresolved. Germline V gives CDR1 MNHEY, CDR2 SMNVEV (reference sequence). The ends were cut back, 5 bases at V and 8 bases at J, with 16 bases in the middle. The CDR3 sequence is 14 residues long. The CDR3 nucleotides read TGTGCCAGCAGTCCGATAGGATTGGCACATGAGCAGTTCTTC. Protein: CASSPIGLAHEQFF.

This chain uses TRBV9 with TRBJ2-1; the match to TRBD2 covers 9 bases. Germline V gives CDR1 SGDLS, CDR2 YYNGEE. This CDR3 is 15 amino acids long. Trimming took 0 bases from V and 6 from J; bases not matched to a gene: 4. The DNA of the CDR3 is TGTGCCAGCAGCGTAGCCCCTAGCGGGATCAATGAGCAGTTCTTC. This encodes CASSVAPSGINEQFF.

This chain uses TRBV11-2 with TRBJ2-7; 8 bases match TRBD2. Germline loops: CDR1 SGHAT, CDR2 FQNNGV. The CDR3 has 16 residues. After removal of 0 bases from V and 1 base from J, the junction contained 5 bases not matched to a gene. The CDR3 reads CASSLEGREASYEQYF. Here the CDR3 DNA reads TGTGCCAGCAGCTTAGAGGGGCGGGAGGCATCCTACGAGCAGTACTTC.